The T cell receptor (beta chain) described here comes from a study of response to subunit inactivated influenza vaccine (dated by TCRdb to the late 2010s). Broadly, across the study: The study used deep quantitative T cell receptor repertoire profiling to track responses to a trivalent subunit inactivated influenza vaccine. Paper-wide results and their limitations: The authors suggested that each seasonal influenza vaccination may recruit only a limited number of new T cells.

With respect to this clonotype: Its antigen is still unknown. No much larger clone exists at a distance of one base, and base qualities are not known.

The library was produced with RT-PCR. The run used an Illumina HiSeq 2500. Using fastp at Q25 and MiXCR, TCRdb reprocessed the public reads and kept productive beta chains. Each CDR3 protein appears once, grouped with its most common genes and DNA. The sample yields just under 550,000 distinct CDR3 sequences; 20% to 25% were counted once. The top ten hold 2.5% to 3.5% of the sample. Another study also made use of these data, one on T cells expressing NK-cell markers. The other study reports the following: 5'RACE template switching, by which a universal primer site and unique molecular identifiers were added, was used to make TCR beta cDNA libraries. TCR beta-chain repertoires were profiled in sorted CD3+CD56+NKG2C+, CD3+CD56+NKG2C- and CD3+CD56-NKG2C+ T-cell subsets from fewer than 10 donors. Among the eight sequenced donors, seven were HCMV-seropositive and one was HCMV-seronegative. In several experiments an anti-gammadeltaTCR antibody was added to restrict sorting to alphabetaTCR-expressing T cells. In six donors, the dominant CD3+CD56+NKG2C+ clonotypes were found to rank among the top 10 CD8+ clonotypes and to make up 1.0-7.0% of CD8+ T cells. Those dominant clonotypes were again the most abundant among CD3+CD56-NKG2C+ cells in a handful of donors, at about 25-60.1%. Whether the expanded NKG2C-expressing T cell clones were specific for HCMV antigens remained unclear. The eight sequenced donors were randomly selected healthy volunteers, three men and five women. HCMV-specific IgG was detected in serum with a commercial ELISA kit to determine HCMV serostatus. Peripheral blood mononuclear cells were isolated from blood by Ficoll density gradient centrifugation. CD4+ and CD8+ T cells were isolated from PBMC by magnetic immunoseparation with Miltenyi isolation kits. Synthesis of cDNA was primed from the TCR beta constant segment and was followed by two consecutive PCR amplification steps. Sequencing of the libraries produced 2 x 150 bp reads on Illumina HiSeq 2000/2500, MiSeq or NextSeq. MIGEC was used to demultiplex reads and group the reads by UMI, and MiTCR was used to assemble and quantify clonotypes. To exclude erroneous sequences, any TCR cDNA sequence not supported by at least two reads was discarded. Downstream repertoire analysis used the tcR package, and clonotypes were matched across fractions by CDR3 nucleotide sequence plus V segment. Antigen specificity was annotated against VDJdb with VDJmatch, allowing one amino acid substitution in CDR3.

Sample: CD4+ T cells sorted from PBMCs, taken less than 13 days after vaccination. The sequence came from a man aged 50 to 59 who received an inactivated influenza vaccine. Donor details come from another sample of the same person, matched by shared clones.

The nucleotides are TGTGCCAGCCTACGGGACGGATCCTACGAGCAGTACTTC. This yields the protein CASLRDGSYEQYF. The receptor chain draws on TRBV18 and TRBJ2-7; the D element might be TRBD1 or TRBD2, as each aligns at 5 bases. V is shortened by 8 bases, J by 1 base, and the region joining them spans 12 bases. CDR3 length: 13 amino acids, cysteine to phenylalanine. Just CDR3 DNA is preserved here, 39 bases in frame from base 1. Per the germline V gene, KGHSH is the CDR1 and LQKENI is the CDR2.